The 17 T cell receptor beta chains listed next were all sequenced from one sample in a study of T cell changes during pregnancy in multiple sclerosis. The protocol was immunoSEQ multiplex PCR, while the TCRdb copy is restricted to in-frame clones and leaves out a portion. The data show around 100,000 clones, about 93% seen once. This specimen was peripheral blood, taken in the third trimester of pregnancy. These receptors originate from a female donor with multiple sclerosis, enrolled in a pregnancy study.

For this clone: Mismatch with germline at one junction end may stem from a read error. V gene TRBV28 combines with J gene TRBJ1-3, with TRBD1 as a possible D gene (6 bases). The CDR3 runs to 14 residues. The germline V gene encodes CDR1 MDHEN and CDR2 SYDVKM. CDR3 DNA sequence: TGTGCCAGCAGGGACAGTTGGTCTGAAAACACCATATATTTT. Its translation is CASRDSWSENTIYF.

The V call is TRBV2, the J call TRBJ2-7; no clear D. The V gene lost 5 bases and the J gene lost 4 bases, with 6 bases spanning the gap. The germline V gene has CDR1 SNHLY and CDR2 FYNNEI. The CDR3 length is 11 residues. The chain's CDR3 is CASSPLYEQYF. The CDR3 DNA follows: TGTGCCAGCAGTCCCCTATACGAGCAGTACTTC.

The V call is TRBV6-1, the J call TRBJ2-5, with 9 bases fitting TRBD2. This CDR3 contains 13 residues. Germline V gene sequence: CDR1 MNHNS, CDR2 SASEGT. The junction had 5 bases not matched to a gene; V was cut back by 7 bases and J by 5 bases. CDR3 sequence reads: CASTGTSQETQYF. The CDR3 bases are TGTGCCAGCACCGGGACTAGCCAGGAGACCCAGTACTTC.

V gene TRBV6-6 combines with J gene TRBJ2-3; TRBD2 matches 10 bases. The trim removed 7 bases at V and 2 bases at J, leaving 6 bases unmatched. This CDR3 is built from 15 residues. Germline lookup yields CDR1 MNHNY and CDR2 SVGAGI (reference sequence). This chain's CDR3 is CASTYGLAATDTQYF. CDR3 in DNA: TGTGCCAGCACCTACGGACTAGCGGCCACAGATACGCAGTATTTT.

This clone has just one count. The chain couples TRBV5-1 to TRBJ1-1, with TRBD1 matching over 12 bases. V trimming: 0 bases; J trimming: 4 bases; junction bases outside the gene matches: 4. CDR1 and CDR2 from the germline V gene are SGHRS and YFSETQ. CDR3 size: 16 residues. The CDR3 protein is CASSLAPGQGATEAFF. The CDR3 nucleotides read TGCGCCAGCAGCTTGGCCCCGGGACAGGGGGCCACTGAAGCTTTCTTT.

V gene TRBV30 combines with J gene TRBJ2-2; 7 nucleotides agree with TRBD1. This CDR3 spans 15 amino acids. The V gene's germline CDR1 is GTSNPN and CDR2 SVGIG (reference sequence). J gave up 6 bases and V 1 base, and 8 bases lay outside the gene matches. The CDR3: CAWSATGDFAGELFF. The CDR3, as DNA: TGTGCCTGGAGTGCCACAGGGGATTTTGCCGGGGAGCTGTTTTTT.

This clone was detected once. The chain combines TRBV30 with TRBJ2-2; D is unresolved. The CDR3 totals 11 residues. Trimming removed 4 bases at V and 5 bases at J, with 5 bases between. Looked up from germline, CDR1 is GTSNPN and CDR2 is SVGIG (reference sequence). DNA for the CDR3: TGTGCCTGGACAGTGACCGGGGAGCTGTTTTTT. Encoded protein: CAWTVTGELFF.

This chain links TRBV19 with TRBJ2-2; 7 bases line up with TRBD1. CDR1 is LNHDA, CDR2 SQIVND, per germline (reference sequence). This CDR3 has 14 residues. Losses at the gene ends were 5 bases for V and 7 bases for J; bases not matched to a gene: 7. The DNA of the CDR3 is TGTGCCAGTAGTCCAAACAGGGGAGTCGGGGAGCTGTTTTTT. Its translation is CASSPNRGVGELFF.

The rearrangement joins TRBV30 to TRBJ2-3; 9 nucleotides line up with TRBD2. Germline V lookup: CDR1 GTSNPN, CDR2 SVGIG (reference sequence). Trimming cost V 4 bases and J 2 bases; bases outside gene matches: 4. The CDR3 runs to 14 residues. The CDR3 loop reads CAWTGLANTDTQYF. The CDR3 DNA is TGTGCCTGGACCGGACTAGCGAACACAGATACGCAGTATTTT.

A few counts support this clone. The CDR3 sequence is CASSEFRQLALHF. The DNA for the CDR3 is TGTGCCAGCAGTGAATTCCGCCAGTTGGCCCTCCACTTT. This chain uses TRBV2 with TRBJ1-6; no reliable D call. Germline V gene data show CDR1 as SNHLY and CDR2 as FYNNEI. The CDR3 totals 13 residues. Between the trimmed V and J ends, which lost 2 bases and 14 bases, there was a span of 13 bases.

The DNA of the CDR3 is TGTGCCAGCAGTTACTCGAGCAGCGGAGACGGGGAGCTGTTTTTT. Residues: CASSYSSSGDGELFF. The gene calls are TRBV6-6 and TRBJ2-2, with D possibly being TRBD2 (5 bases). There are 15 residues in the CDR3. Trimming pared 0 bases from V and 7 bases from J, leaving 12 bases between. The germline CDR1 and CDR2 sequences are MNHNY and SVGAGI (reference sequence).

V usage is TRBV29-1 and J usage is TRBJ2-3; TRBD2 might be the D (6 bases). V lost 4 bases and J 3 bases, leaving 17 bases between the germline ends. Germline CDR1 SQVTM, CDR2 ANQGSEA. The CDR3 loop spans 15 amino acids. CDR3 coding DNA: TGCAGCGTTGCCGGGACTGTTCGAGGGACAGATACGCAGTATTTT. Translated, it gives CSVAGTVRGTDTQYF.

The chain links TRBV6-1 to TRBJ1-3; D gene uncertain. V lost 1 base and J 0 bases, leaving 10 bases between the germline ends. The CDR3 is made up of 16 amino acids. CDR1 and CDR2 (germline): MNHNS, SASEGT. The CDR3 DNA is TGTGCCAGCAGTGAAGACGTGCGTCTCTCTGGAAACACCATATATTTT. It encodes CASSEDVRLSGNTIYF.

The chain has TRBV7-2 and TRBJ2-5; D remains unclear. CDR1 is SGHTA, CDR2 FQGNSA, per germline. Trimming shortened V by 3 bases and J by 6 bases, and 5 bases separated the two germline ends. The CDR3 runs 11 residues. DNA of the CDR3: TGTGCCAGCAGCTTCGGTCAGACCCAGTACTTC. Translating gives CASSFGQTQYF.

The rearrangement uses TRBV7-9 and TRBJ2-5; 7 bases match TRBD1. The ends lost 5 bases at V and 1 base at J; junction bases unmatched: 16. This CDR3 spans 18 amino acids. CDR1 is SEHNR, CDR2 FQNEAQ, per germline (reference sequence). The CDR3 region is CASSIRARDSEGQETQYF. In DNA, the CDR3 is TGTGCCAGCAGCATTCGAGCTCGGGACAGCGAGGGCCAAGAGACCCAGTACTTC. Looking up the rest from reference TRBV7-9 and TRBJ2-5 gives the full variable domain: DTGVSQNPRHKITKRGQNVTFRCDPISEHNRLYWYRQTLGQGPEFLTYFQNEAQLEKSRLLSDRFSAERPKGSFSTLEIQRTEQGDSAMYLCASSIRARDSEGQETQYFGPGTRLLVL.

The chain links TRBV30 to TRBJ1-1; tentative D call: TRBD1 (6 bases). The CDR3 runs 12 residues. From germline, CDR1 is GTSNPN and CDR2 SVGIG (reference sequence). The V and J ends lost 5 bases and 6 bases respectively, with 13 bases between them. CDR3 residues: CAWAEQGPEAFF. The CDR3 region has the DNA TGTGCCTGGGCGGAACAGGGACCTGAAGCTTTCTTT. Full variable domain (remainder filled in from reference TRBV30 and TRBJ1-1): SQTIHQWPATLVQPVGSPLSLECTVEGTSNPNLYWYRQAAGRGLQLLFYSVGIGQISSEVPQNLSASRPQDRQFILSSKKLLLSDSGFYLCAWAEQGPEAFFGQGTRLTVV.

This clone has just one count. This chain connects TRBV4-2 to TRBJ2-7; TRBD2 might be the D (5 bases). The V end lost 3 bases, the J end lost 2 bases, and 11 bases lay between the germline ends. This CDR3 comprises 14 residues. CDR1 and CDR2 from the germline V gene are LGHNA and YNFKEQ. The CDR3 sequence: CASSQDSRTYEQYF. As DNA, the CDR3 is TGTGCCAGCAGCCAGGACTCTAGAACCTACGAGCAGTACTTC.